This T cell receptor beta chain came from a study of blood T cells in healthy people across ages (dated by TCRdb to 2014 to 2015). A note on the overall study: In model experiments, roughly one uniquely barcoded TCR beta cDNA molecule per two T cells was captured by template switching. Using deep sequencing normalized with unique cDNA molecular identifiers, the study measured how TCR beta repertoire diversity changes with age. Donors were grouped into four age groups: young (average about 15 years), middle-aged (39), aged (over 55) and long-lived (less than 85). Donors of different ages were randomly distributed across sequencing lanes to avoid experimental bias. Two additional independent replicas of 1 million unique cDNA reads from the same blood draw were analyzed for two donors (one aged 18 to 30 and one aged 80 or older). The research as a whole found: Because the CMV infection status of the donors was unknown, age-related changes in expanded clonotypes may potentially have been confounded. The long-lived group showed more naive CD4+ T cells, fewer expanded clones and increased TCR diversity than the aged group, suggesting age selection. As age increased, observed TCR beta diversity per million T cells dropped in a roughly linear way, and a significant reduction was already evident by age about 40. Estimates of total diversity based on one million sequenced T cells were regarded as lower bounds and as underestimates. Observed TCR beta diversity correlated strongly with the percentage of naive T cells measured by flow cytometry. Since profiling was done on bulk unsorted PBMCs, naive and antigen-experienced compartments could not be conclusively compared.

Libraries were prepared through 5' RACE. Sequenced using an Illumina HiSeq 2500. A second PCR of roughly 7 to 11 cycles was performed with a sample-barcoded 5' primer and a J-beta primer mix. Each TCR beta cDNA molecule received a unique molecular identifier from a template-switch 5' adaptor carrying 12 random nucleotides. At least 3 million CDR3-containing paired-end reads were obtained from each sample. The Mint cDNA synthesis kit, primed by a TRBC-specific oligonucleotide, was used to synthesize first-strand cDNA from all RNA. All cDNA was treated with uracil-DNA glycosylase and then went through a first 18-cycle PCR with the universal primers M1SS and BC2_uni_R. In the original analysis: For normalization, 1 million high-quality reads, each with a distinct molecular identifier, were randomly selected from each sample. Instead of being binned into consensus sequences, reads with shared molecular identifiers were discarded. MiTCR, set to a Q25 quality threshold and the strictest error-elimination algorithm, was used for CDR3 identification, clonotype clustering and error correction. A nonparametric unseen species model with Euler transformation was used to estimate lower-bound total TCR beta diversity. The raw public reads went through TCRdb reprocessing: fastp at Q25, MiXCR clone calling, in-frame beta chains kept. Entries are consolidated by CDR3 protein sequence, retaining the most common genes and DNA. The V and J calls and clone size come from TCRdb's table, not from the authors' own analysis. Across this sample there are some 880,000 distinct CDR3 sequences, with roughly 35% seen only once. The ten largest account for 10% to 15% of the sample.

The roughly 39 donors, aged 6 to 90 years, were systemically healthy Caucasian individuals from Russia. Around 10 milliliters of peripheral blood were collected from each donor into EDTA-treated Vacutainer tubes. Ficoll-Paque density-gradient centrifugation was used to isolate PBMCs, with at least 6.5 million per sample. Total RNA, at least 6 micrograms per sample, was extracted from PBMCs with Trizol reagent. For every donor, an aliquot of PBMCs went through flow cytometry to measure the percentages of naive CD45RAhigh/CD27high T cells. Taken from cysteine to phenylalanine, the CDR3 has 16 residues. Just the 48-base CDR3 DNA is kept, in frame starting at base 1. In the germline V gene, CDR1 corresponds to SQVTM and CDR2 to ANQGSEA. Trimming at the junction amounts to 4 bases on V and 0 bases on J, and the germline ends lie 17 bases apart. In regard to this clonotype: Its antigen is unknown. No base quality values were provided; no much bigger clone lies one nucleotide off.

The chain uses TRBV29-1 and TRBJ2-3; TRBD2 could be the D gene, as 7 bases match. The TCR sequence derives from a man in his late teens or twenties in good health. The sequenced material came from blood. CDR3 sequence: CSVGGGRRTSTDTQYF. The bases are TGCAGCGTTGGGGGGGGCAGACGAACAAGCACAGATACGCAGTATTTT.